The source of this TCR beta chain is a study of early T cells in non-severe SARS-CoV-2 infection. Overall study context: Bulk RNA isolated from unsorted whole blood underwent sequencing; chains were not paired.

Study results and limitations: Anti-spike CD8 responses were favored in VDJdb matching, and private and CD4 specificities were missed.

This clonotype was seen a handful of times. The antigen is not known. V was cut by 1 base and J by 2 bases, with 5 bases left in between. Per germline, CDR1 MDHEN and CDR2 SYDVKM. This CDR3 is built from 14 residues. The protocol attached unique molecular identifiers to individual cDNA molecules. TCRdb reanalysed the 5' RACE reads using MiXCR and keeps one entry per CDR3 protein. The sample has more than 70,000 distinct CDR3 sequences; approximately 11% are singletons. This sequence joins TRBV28 and TRBJ1-4; no clear D gene. The sequence came from an adult who was a healthcare worker with PCR-confirmed SARS-CoV-2 infection or an uninfected control (not recorded which). The sample was whole blood, taken at baseline. In nucleotides, the CDR3 is TGTGCCAGCAGTTTATTTGGTACTAATGAAAAACTGTTTTTT. This encodes CASSLFGTNEKLFF.